This T cell receptor (beta chain) is from a study of blood T cell repertoires in COVID-19. For the study at large: Specimens from acute and convalescent COVID-19 originated in the United States, Italy and Spain.

CDR1 and CDR2 from the germline V gene are SGHTA and FQGNSA. The CDR3 length is 16 residues. With 5 bases clipped from V and 4 bases from J, the junction kept 9 bases outside the gene matches. Individuals in the exposed group had encountered a COVID-19 case within 2 weeks preceding study entry. Sequencing was performed with immunoSEQ multiplex PCR; in TCRdb, only in-frame clones are kept and a portion is missing. The table shows approximately 400,000 clones, with about nine tenths occurring only once. The sequence came from a middle-aged woman who had been exposed to COVID-19. The specimen was PBMCs or T cells enriched from blood (not recorded which). The chain has TRBV7-2 and TRBJ1-4; the match to TRBD1 covers 8 bases. The CDR3 DNA sequence: TGTGCCAGCAGCCTCGGATACAGGGGGGGTAATGAAAAACTGTTTTTT. This encodes CASSLGYRGGNEKLFF.